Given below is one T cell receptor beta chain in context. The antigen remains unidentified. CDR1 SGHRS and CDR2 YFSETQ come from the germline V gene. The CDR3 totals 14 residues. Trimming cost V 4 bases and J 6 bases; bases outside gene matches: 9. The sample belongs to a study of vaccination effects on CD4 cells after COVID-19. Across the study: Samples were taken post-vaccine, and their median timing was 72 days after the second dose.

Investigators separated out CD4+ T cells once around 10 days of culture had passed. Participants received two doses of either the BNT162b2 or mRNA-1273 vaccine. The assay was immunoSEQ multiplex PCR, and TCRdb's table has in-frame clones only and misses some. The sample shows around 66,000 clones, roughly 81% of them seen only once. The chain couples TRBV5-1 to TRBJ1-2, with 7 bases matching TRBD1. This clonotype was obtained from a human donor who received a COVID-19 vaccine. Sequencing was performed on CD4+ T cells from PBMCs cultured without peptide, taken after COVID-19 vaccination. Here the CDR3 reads CASSPPTGIDGYTF. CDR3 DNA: TGCGCCAGCAGCCCTCCGACAGGGATCGATGGCTACACCTTC.